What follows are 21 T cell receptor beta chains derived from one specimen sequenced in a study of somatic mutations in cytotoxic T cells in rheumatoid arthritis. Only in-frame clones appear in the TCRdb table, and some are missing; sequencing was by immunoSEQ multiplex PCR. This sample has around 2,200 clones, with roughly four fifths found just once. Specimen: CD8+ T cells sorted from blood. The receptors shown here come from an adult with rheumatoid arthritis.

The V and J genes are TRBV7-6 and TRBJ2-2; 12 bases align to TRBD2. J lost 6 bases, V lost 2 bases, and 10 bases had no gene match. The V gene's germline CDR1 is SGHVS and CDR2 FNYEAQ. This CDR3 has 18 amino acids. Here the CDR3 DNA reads TGTGCCAGCAGCTTAAGGGCTAGCGGGGGGGCTGTCCCCGGGGAGCTGTTTTTT. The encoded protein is CASSLRASGGAVPGELFF.

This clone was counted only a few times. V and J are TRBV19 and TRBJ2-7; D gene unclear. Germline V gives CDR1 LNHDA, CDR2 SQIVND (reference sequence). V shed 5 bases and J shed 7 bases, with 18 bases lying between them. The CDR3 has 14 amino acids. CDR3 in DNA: TGTGCCAGTAGTCCCCCGGGCTTCGCTGGGGAGCAGTACTTC. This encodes CASSPPGFAGEQYF.

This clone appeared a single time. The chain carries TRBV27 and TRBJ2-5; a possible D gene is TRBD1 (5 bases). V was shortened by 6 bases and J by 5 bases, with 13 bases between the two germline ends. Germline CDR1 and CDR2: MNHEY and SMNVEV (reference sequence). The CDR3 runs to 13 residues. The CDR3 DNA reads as TGTGCCAGCAGAAGCAGGGTGGGGGAGACCCAGTACTTC. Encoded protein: CASRSRVGETQYF.

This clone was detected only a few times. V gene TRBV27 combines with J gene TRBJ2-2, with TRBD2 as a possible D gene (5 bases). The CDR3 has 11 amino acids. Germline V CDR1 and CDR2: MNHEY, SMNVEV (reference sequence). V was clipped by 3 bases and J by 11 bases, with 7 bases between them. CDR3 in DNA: TGTGCCAGCAGTTTCAGCGGAGAGCTGTTTTTT. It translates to CASSFSGELFF.

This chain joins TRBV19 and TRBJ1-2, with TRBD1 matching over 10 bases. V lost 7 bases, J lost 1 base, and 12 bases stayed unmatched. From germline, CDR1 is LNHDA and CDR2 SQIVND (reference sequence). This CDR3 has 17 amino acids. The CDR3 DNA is TGTGCCAGTACTTCCCGGGACAGGGGTGAATATAACTATGGCTACACCTTC. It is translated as CASTSRDRGEYNYGYTF.

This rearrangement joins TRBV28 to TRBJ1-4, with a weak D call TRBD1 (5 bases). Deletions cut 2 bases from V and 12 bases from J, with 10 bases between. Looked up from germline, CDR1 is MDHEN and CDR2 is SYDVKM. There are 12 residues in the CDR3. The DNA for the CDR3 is TGTGCCAGCAGTTTAGGGGGGGTACAACTGTTTTTT. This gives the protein CASSLGGVQLFF.

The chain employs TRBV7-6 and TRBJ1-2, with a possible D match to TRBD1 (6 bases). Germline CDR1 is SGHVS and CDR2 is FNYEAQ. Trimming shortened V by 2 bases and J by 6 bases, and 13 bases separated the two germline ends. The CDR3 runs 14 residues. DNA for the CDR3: TGTGCCAGCAGCTTAAGTGGACAGTATGATGGCTACACCTTC. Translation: CASSLSGQYDGYTF. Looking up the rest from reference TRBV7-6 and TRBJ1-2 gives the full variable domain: GAGVSQSPRYKVTKRGQDVALRCDPISGHVSLYWYRQALGQGPEFLTYFNYEAQQDKSGLPNDRFSAERPEGSISTLTIQRTEQRDSAMYRCASSLSGQYDGYTFGSGTRLTVV.

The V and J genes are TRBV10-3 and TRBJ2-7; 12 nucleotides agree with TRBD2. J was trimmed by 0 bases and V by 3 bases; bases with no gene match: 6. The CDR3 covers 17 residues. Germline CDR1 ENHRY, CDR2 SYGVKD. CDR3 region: CAISELGLAGSSYEQYF. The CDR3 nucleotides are TGTGCCATCAGTGAACTTGGACTAGCGGGGAGCTCCTACGAGCAGTACTTC.

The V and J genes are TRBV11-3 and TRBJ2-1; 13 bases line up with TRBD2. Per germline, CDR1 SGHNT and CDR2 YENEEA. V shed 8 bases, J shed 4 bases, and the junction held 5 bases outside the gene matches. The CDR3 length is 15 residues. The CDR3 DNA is TGTGCCAGCTCAACTAGCGGGGGGGGATACAATGAGCAGTTCTTC. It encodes CASSTSGGGYNEQFF.

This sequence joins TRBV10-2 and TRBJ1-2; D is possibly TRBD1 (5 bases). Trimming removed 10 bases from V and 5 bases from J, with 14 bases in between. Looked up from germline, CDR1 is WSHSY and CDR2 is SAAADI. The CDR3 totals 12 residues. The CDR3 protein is CATQGRMYGYTF. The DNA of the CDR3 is TGCGCCACCCAGGGACGGATGTATGGCTACACCTTC.

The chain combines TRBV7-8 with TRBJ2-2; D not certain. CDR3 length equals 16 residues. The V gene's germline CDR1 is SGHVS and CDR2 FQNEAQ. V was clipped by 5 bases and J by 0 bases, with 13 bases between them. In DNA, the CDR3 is TGTGCCAGCAGCCGTCTAACAGATACGAACACCGGGGAGCTGTTTTTT. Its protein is CASSRLTDTNTGELFF.

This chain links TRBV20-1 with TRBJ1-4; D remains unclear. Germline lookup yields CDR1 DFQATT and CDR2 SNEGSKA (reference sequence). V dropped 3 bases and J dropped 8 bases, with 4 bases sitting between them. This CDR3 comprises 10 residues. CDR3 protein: CSASLEKLFF. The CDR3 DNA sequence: TGCAGTGCTAGTCTGGAAAAACTGTTTTTT.

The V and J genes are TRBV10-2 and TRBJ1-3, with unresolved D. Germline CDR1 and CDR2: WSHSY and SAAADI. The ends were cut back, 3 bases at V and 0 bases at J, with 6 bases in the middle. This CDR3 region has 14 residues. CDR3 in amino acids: CASSEGSSGNTIYF. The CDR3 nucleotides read TGCGCCAGCAGTGAAGGCAGCTCTGGAAACACCATATATTTT.

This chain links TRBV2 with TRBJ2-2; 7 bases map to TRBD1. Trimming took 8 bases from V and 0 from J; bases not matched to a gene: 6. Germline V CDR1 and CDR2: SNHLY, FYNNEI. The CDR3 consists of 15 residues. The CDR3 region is CASSGTVTNTGELFF. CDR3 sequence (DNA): TGTGCCAGCTCAGGGACAGTTACGAACACCGGGGAGCTGTTTTTT.

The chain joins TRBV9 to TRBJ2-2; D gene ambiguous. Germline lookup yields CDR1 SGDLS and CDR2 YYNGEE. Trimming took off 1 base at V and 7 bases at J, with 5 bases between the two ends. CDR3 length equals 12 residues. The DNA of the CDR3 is TGTGCCAGCAGCGTAACCGGCGGGGAGCTGTTTTTT. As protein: CASSVTGGELFF.

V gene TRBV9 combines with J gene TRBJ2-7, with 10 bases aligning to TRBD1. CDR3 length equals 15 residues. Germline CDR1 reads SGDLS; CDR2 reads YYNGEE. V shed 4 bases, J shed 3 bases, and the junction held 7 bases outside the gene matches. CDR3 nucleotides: TGTGCCAGCAGCTCAGGGACAGGGGTATACTACGAGCAGTACTTC. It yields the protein CASSSGTGVYYEQYF.

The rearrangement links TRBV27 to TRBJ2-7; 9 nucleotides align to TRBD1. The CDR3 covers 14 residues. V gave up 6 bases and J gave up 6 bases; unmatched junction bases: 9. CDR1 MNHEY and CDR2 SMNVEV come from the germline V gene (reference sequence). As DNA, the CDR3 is TGTGCCAGCAGCCCCGGGACAGGGTCTGGCGAGCAGTACTTC. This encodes CASSPGTGSGEQYF.

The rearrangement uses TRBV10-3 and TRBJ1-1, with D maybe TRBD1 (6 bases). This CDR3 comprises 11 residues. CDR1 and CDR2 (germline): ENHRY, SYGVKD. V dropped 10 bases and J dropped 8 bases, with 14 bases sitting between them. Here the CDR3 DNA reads TGTGCCACCACAGGGAATAGGGAAGCTTTCTTT. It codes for CATTGNREAFF.

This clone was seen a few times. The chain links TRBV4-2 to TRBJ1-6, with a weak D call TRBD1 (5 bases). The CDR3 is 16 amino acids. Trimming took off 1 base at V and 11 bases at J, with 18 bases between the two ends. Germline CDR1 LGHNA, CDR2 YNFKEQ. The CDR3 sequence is CASSQAPGLGAAPLHF. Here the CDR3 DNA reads TGTGCCAGCAGCCAAGCACCCGGTTTAGGGGCCGCACCCCTCCACTTT.

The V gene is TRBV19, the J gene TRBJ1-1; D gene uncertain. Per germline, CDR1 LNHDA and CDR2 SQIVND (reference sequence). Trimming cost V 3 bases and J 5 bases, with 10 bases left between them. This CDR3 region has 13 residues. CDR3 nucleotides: TGTGCCAGTAGTATCTTGCGGGCTACTGAAGCTTTCTTT. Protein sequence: CASSILRATEAFF.

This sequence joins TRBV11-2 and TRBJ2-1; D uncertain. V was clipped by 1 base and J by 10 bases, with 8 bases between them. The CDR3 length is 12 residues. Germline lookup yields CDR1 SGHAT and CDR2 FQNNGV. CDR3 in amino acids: CASSLGSREQFF. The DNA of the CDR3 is TGTGCCAGCAGCTTAGGATCGCGGGAGCAGTTCTTC.